This TCR beta chain comes out of a study of CD8 T cells in Susac syndrome. The authors negatively isolated CD8+ and CD4+ T cells and FACS-enriched TEMRA cells. V gave up 6 bases and J gave up 9 bases; unmatched junction bases: 11. This CDR3 is 14 amino acids long. CDR1 is SQVTM and CDR2 is ANQGSEA in the germline V gene. Random hexamers served to reverse transcribe about 0.5 to 1 ug RNA. The CDR3 of TCR beta was amplified by immunoSEQ multiplex PCR across 54 Vbeta and 13 Jbeta. Each CDR3 protein gets one entry after TCRdb re-called the immunoSEQ multiplex PCR reads with MiXCR. The data show about 120,000 distinct CDR3 sequences, about nine tenths seen once.

Input material: CD4+ T cells from PBMCs. The chain employs TRBV29-1 and TRBJ2-1; the match to TRBD2 covers 10 bases. The TCR comes from a human donor in good health. CDR3 nucleotides: TGCAGCGTGGGAACTAGCGGGACGTACCGTGAGCAGTTCTTC. This gives the protein CSVGTSGTYREQFF.